These T cell receptor beta chains were read from a single sample in a study of cytotoxic CD8 clonotypes in ibrutinib-treated CLL. Measured with immunoSEQ multiplex PCR; TCRdb has only the in-frame clones, and not every one. The sample holds some 100,000 clones; about 53% are singletons and the top ten take about 39%. The sequenced sample was PBMCs, obtained after 24 months of ibrutinib treatment. The receptor source for this set is a human donor with chronic lymphocytic leukemia. CDR3s leave out the opening cysteine and the closing phenylalanine or tryptophan.

v_call: TRBV6-1
j_call: TRBJ1-5
cdr3_length: 14
cdr3_aa: ASSEAPGRGNQPQH

v_call: TRBV29-1
j_call: TRBJ1-1
cdr3_length: 11
cdr3_aa: SARTGTATEAF

v_call: TRBV18
j_call: TRBJ1-1
cdr3_length: 11
cdr3_aa: ASSPPGLTEAF

v_call: TRBV6-6
j_call: TRBJ1-1
cdr3_length: 13
cdr3_aa: ASSSQGPMNTEAF

v_call: TRBV6-5
j_call: TRBJ2-1
cdr3_length: 13
cdr3_aa: ASRDKTSPANEQF

v_call: TRBV6-5
j_call: TRBJ2-3
cdr3_length: 14
cdr3_aa: ASSSSGGARTDTQY

v_call: TRBV7-8
j_call: TRBJ2-3
cdr3_length: 13
cdr3_aa: ASSLAASGADTQY

v_call: TRBV10-1
j_call: TRBJ2-5
cdr3_length: 10
cdr3_aa: ASSPLIGTQY

v_call: TRBV4-3
j_call: TRBJ2-2
cdr3_length: 12
cdr3_aa: ASSQVSGSGELF

v_call: TRBV19
j_call: TRBJ1-5
cdr3_length: 13
cdr3_aa: ASSPDGYSNQPQH

v_call: TRBV19
j_call: TRBJ2-2
cdr3_length: 13
cdr3_aa: ASSIGQADTGELF

v_call: TRBV9
j_call: TRBJ2-2
cdr3_length: 13
cdr3_aa: ASSVPGQGTGELF

v_call: TRBV18
j_call: TRBJ1-2
cdr3_length: 11
cdr3_aa: ASSLTDNYGYT

v_call: TRBV7-9
j_call: TRBJ2-6
cdr3_length: 17
cdr3_aa: ASSSSVASTPSGANVLT

v_call: TRBV5-1
j_call: TRBJ2-7
cdr3_length: 12
cdr3_aa: ASSQERGPFEQY

v_call: TRBV7-2
j_call: TRBJ2-7
cdr3_length: 10
cdr3_aa: ASSLVGSEQY

v_call: TRBV5-6
j_call: TRBJ1-5
cdr3_length: 12
cdr3_aa: ASSIRAGSQPQH

v_call: TRBV5-1
j_call: TRBJ2-3
cdr3_length: 12
cdr3_aa: ASSAGQGVDTQY

v_call: TRBV10-1
j_call: TRBJ2-5
cdr3_length: 10
cdr3_aa: ASGGADETQY

v_call: TRBV7-2
j_call: TRBJ1-2
cdr3_length: 12
cdr3_aa: ASSLYRDASGYT

v_call: TRBV28
j_call: TRBJ2-7
cdr3_length: 10
cdr3_aa: ASSPATLMKY

v_call: TRBV6-5
j_call: TRBJ1-1
cdr3_length: 10
cdr3_aa: ASSSRNTEAF

v_call: TRBV27
j_call: TRBJ2-7
cdr3_length: 13
cdr3_aa: ASSLSTSLAYEQY

v_call: TRBV29-1
j_call: TRBJ2-5
cdr3_length: 11
cdr3_aa: SVGGQGGKTQY

v_call: TRBV7-2
j_call: TRBJ1-2
cdr3_length: 13
cdr3_aa: ASSLPGQGFGGYT

v_call: TRBV7-3
j_call: TRBJ2-3
cdr3_length: 12
cdr3_aa: ASSPSIQPDTQY

v_call: TRBV11-1
j_call: TRBJ1-5
cdr3_length: 11
cdr3_aa: ASSLTGGQPQH

v_call: TRBV2
j_call: TRBJ2-1
cdr3_length: 13
cdr3_aa: ASSADNGARGEQF

v_call: TRBV7-3
j_call: TRBJ2-7
cdr3_length: 9
cdr3_aa: ASSQGGEQY

v_call: TRBV4-1
j_call: TRBJ2-3
cdr3_length: 16
cdr3_aa: ASSQVPASGGAGDTQY

v_call: TRBV5-1
j_call: TRBJ1-5
cdr3_length: 12
cdr3_aa: ASSVGGGNQPQH

v_call: TRBV9
j_call: TRBJ2-1
cdr3_length: 13
cdr3_aa: ASSPSGGHNNEQF

v_call: TRBV30
j_call: TRBJ2-1
cdr3_length: 14
cdr3_aa: AWSAGLAGGRNEQF

v_call: TRBV5-1
j_call: TRBJ2-2
cdr3_length: 11
cdr3_aa: ASQAGTPGELF

v_call: TRBV30
j_call: TRBJ1-2
cdr3_length: 12
cdr3_aa: AWSVLQGDHGYT

v_call: TRBV25-1
j_call: TRBJ2-3
cdr3_length: 11
cdr3_aa: ASNWDIEDTQY

v_call: TRBV4-3
j_call: TRBJ2-7
cdr3_length: 13
cdr3_aa: ASSQWLWGSYEQY

v_call: TRBV29-1
j_call: TRBJ1-4
cdr3_length: 11
cdr3_aa: SALTSTNEKLF

v_call: TRBV5-1
j_call: TRBJ1-4
cdr3_length: 12
cdr3_aa: ASSLGVTNEKLF

v_call: TRBV6-5
j_call: TRBJ2-5
cdr3_length: 14
cdr3_aa: ASSYSSQGTSETQY

v_call: TRBV7-2
j_call: TRBJ2-2
cdr3_length: 14
cdr3_aa: ASSLPGRGVTGELF

v_call: TRBV7-3
j_call: TRBJ2-3
cdr3_length: 11
cdr3_aa: ASSGQPSDTQY

v_call: TRBV5-8
j_call: TRBJ1-1
cdr3_length: 12
cdr3_aa: ASRATGSGTEAF

v_call: TRBV5-1
j_call: TRBJ1-1
cdr3_length: 11
cdr3_aa: ASRASVNTEAF

v_call: TRBV6-6
j_call: TRBJ2-5
cdr3_length: 12
cdr3_aa: ASSYSTMVETQY

v_call: TRBV27
j_call: TRBJ2-7
cdr3_length: 12
cdr3_aa: ASSFGTGDYEQY

v_call: TRBV30
j_call: TRBJ1-3
cdr3_length: 11
cdr3_aa: AWGGLSGNTIY

v_call: TRBV30
j_call: TRBJ1-4
cdr3_length: 11
cdr3_aa: AWSVQGIEKLF

v_call: TRBV5-4
j_call: TRBJ2-3
cdr3_length: 11
cdr3_aa: ASSLTGTDTQY

v_call: TRBV29-1
j_call: TRBJ2-6
cdr3_length: 14
cdr3_aa: SVVGLRDPGANVLT

v_call: TRBV29-1
j_call: TRBJ1-2
cdr3_length: 12
cdr3_aa: SAQGDILRNGYT

v_call: TRBV6-6
j_call: TRBJ1-1
cdr3_length: 11
cdr3_aa: ASSQDRVREAF

v_call: TRBV9
j_call: TRBJ2-2
cdr3_length: 16
cdr3_aa: ASSLTPFGQLNTGELF

v_call: TRBV18
j_call: TRBJ1-5
cdr3_length: 12
cdr3_aa: ASSQTGGNQPQH

v_call: TRBV9
j_call: TRBJ2-1
cdr3_length: 13
cdr3_aa: ASRAEVAGGDEQF

v_call: TRBV5-6
j_call: TRBJ1-2
cdr3_length: 12
cdr3_aa: ASSLDRGFDGYT

v_call: TRBV4-3
j_call: TRBJ1-6
cdr3_length: 15
cdr3_aa: ASSQDGQWQTNSPLH

v_call: TRBV20-1
j_call: TRBJ2-5
cdr3_length: 9
cdr3_aa: SKENQETQY

v_call: TRBV30
j_call: TRBJ1-1
cdr3_length: 11
cdr3_aa: AWDRGQNTEAF

v_call: TRBV30
j_call: TRBJ1-6
cdr3_length: 13
cdr3_aa: AWTPGEWGNSPLH